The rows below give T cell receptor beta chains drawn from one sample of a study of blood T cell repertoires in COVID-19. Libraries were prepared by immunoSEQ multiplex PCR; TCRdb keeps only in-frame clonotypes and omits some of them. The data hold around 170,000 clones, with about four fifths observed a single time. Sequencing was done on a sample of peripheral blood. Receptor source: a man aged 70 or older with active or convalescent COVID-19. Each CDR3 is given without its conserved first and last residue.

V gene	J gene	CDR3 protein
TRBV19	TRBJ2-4	ASRGEVDIQY
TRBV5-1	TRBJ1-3	ASSSGQGASGNTIY
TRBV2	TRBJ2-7	AGRLENYEQY
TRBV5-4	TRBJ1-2	ASSESGTGIYGYT
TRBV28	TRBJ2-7	ASSLRRSFPGLVSQAPYEQY
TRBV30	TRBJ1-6	AWSLTGGIGNSPLH
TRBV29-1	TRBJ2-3	SVRQGATDTQY
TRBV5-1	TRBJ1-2	ASKEQGENYGYT
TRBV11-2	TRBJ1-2	ASSLDLIGTRGYT
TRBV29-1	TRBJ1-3	SVEWTGTGNTIY
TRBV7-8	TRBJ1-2	ASSLETGSYGYT
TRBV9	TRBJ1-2	ASSVDSAKRYT
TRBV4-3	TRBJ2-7	ASSQAPGQGGYEQY
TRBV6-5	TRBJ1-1	ASYPGQMNTEAF
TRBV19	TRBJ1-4	ASRGQPWTNEKLF
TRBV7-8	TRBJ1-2	ASSLYGTTYGYT
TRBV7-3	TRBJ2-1	ASSLNPPGALGNEQF
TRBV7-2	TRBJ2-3	ASTSGLAGTDTQY
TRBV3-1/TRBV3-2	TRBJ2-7	ASSHFHGESYEQY
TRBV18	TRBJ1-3	ASSPEGYSGNTIY
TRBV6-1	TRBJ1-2	ASSEALQGSYGYT
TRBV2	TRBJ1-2	ASSGQGYYGYT
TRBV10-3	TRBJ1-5	AISEGFGGQPQH
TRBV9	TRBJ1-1	ASSARGQGSGLLEAF
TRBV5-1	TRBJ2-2	ASSQGSSNTGELF
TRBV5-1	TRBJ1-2	ASSLNSQGGYGYT
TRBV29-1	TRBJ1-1	SVDGGVNTEAF
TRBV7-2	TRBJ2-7	ASSFARRGYEQY
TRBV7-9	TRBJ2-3	ASSSTTTASTDTQY
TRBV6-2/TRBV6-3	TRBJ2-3	ASSYRSDTSSRDTQY
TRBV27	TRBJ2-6	ASSPGQGAPGANVLT
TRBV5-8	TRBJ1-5	ASSPGLLNQPQH
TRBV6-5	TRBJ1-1	ASSTGGAGNTEAF
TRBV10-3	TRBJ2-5	AISDRGEETQY
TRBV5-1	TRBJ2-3	ASSTGQVTDTQY
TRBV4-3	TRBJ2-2	ASSQEVVAVLNTGELF
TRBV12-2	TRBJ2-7	ASRSGEQY
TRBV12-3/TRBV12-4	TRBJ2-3	ASSLATRATQY
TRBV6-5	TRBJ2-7	ASSIYDSDSEQY
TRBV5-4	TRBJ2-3	ASSIRLAGGQDTQY
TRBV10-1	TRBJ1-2	ASSAGGLYGYT
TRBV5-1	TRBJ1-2	ASSLQTGQDYGYT
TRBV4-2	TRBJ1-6	ASSQADEGGSPLH
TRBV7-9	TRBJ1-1	ASSLDRGTAEAF
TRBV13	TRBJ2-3	ASSFGLAGSSTDTQY
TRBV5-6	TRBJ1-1	ASSSDRDLWIPEAF
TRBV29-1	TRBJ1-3	SVAQGVNTIY
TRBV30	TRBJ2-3	AWSEGGHTDTQY
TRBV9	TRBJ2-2	ASSLGTSGNTGELF
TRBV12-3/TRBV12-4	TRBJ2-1	ASSPRSGNEQF
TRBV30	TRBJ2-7	AWSASYEQY
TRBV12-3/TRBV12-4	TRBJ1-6	ASSQTENSPLH
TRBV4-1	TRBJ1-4	ASSFHLTGSPNEKLF
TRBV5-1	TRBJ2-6	ASSLVAGASGANVLT
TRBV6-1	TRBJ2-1	ASSEAMASGGNNNEQF